The T cell receptor (beta chain) under discussion was sequenced for a study of cytomegalovirus exposure and HLA in healthy donors. Looking at the study overall: For the approximately 360 genotyped donors, approximately 83% fell within the Caucasian-associated ancestry cluster.

Trimming pared 3 bases from V and 0 bases from J, leaving 12 bases between. CDR3 size: 15 residues. Germline values: CDR1 MNHNS, CDR2 SASEGT. The PCR made use of 60 Vbeta and 13 Jbeta primers. TCRdb keeps only in-frame clones here, not all; method: immunoSEQ multiplex PCR. This sample carries approximately 130,000 clones, under 90% of them seen once, and the ten largest clones take around 4.1%. This chain uses TRBV6-1 with TRBJ2-7, with D possibly being TRBD1 (6 bases). Sequencing was performed on PBMCs. The sequence derives from a woman aged 40 to 50 in good health and CMV-seronegative. The CDR3 nucleotides read TGTGCCAGCAGTGATGCCAGGGGTGCCTCCTACGAGCAGTACTTC. Translated, it gives CASSDARGASYEQYF.